Below, one TCR beta chain is given with its context. Its antigen remains unidentified. The V gene's germline CDR1 is SGDLS and CDR2 YYNGEE. Deletions cut 7 bases from V and 0 bases from J, with 16 bases between. The CDR3 contains 15 residues. These data originate in a study of T cells after yellow fever vaccination. About the study: Preparation of fractions with low cell numbers was performed using SMART-Seq v4 Ultra Low Input.

The study, taken as a whole, reports: Abundant clonotypes from the bulk population could get into FACS-sorted repertoires as contaminants. Reappearing after the booster were most of the clones from primary vaccination (roughly 96% CD4, approximately 86% CD8).

TCRdb itself ran the 5' RACE reads through MiXCR, one entry per CDR3 protein. Altogether 170,000 or so distinct CDR3 sequences are present, roughly 8.8% being singletons, with the ten largest covering about a third. The sequences come from CD8+ T cells sorted from PBMCs, collected 45 days after the yellow fever booster vaccination. V gene TRBV9 combines with J gene TRBJ1-1; D may be TRBD1 (5 bases). The clonotype originates from a man in his late teens or twenties who received the YFV17D yellow fever vaccine. As DNA, the CDR3 is TGTGCCAGCTCCGGGGGGGGATCGGTGAACACTGAAGCTTTCTTT. Translated: CASSGGGSVNTEAFF. The whole variable domain, remainder taken from reference TRBV9 and TRBJ1-1, is DSGVTQTPKHLITATGQRVTLRCSPRSGDLSVYWYQQSLDQGLQFLIQYYNGEERAKGNILERFSAQQFPDLHSELNLSSLELGDSALYFCASSGGGSVNTEAFFGQGTRLTVV.